The 23 T cell receptor beta chains reported below all come from one sample, sequenced in a study of blood T cell repertoires in COVID-19. Only in-frame clones appear in the TCRdb table, and some are missing; sequencing was by immunoSEQ multiplex PCR. The sample gives about 47,000 clones, approximately 84% of which show up once; roughly 2.5% is in the top ten. Sequencing was carried out using peripheral blood. Receptors were obtained from a man over 45 with acute or convalescent COVID-19.

J is TRBJ1-6 and V is TRBV19; D gene ambiguous. The CDR3 extends over 16 amino acids. Germline CDR1 reads LNHDA; CDR2 reads SQIVND (reference sequence). Trimming removed 6 bases at V and 0 bases at J, with 12 bases between. The chain's CDR3 is CASSPGLYSYNSPLHF. The CDR3 DNA follows: TGTGCCAGTAGCCCGGGATTATACTCCTATAATTCACCCCTCCACTTT.

This chain joins TRBV7-9 and TRBJ1-6, with 12 bases identical to TRBD1. The CDR3 runs 17 residues. V shed 5 bases and J 8 bases; nucleotides not matched to a gene: 10. Germline assignment: CDR1 SEHNR and CDR2 FQNEAQ (reference sequence). CDR3 loop: CASSLVGQGARDSPLHF. The CDR3 DNA follows: TGTGCCAGCAGCCTGGTGGGACAGGGGGCGCGAGATTCACCCCTCCACTTT. Supplemented by reference TRBV7-9 and TRBJ1-6, the full variable domain reads DTGVSQNPRHKITKRGQNVTFRCDPISEHNRLYWYRQTLGQGPEFLTYFQNEAQLEKSRLLSDRFSAERPKGSFSTLEIQRTEQGDSAMYLCASSLVGQGARDSPLHFGNGTRLTVT.

V usage is TRBV10-1 and J usage is TRBJ2-1; possibly TRBD1 for D (5 bases). The V end was cut by 0 bases, the J end by 5 bases, with 8 bases between. This CDR3 has 14 residues. CDR1 is WNHNN, CDR2 SYGVQD, per germline (reference sequence). The CDR3 region is CASSESQGDNEQFF. CDR3 DNA sequence: TGCGCCAGCAGTGAGTCACAAGGGGACAATGAGCAGTTCTTC.

V usage is TRBV6-1 and J usage is TRBJ2-3, with 10 bases fitting TRBD1. Germline CDR1 is MNHNS and CDR2 is SASEGT. The CDR3 loop spans 15 amino acids. V dropped 6 bases and J dropped 2; count of bases not matched to a gene: 5. CDR3 region: CASSQGTGDTDTQYF. For the CDR3, the DNA is TGTGCCAGCAGCCAAGGGACAGGGGACACAGATACGCAGTATTTT.

This clone was counted a single time. This chain links TRBV7-6 with TRBJ1-4; D perhaps matches TRBD1 (5 bases). Trimming cost V 5 bases and J 3 bases, with 16 bases left between them. This CDR3 is 16 amino acids long. Germline loops: CDR1 SGHVS, CDR2 FNYEAQ. CDR3 bases: TGTGCCAGCAGCACCGACCTCCGGGGGGCTAATGAAAAACTGTTTTTT. This sequence encodes CASSTDLRGANEKLFF.

This rearrangement joins TRBV18 to TRBJ1-5; tentative D call: TRBD1 (5 bases). Germline CDR1 KGHSH, CDR2 LQKENI. CDR3 size: 17 residues. The ends were cut back, 3 bases at V and 4 bases at J, with 19 bases in the middle. The CDR3 region has the DNA TGTGCCAGCTCACCCTACTTCAGACAGTCTCCGAATCAGCCCCAGCATTTT. Encoded protein: CASSPYFRQSPNQPQHF.

The chain links TRBV18 to TRBJ2-1; the match to TRBD2 covers 8 bases. V lost 2 bases and J lost 3; bases outside the gene matches: 3. The CDR3 loop spans 15 amino acids. Germline V gives CDR1 KGHSH, CDR2 LQKENI. CDR3 nucleotides: TGTGCCAGCTCACCAACTAGCGGAAACTACAATGAGCAGTTCTTC. This codes for CASSPTSGNYNEQFF.

The chain couples TRBV28 to TRBJ2-2, with 11 bases aligning to TRBD2. J gave up 5 bases and V 5 bases, and 4 bases lay outside the gene matches. CDR3 length: 15 residues. The germline CDR1 and CDR2 sequences are MDHEN and SYDVKM. The CDR3 DNA sequence: TGTGCCAGCAGTGGACTAGCGGGTGGTACCGGGGAGCTGTTTTTT. It is translated as CASSGLAGGTGELFF.

This CDR3 is CASSERPGTGELFF. The CDR3 DNA reads TGTGCCAGCAGTGAAAGGCCGGGGACCGGGGAGCTGTTTTTT. The chain couples TRBV6-1 to TRBJ2-2; a possible D gene is TRBD2 (5 bases). The V end lost 2 bases, the J end lost 5 bases, and 9 bases lay between the germline ends. Per the germline V gene, CDR1 is MNHNS and CDR2 is SASEGT. The CDR3 totals 14 residues.

This rearrangement joins TRBV28 to TRBJ1-3; a possible D gene is TRBD1 (6 bases). Trimming took 2 bases from V and 0 from J, leaving 14 bases between them. Germline CDR1 and CDR2: MDHEN and SYDVKM. The CDR3 loop spans 17 amino acids. CDR3 bases: TGTGCCAGCAGTTTAGACAGGCCTTCTCGCTCTGGAAACACCATATATTTT. Amino acid sequence: CASSLDRPSRSGNTIYF.

This rearrangement joins TRBV11-2 to TRBJ2-1; the match to TRBD2 covers 8 bases. The CDR3 has 16 amino acids. With 5 bases clipped from V and 4 bases from J, the junction kept 10 bases outside the gene matches. Germline V CDR1 and CDR2: SGHAT, FQNNGV. The CDR3 is CASSLRLAKFYNEQFF. CDR3 in DNA: TGTGCCAGCAGCCTCCGACTAGCGAAATTTTACAATGAGCAGTTCTTC.

CDR3 amino acids: CASSQDRWGGNTGELFF. CDR3 bases: TGTGCCAGCAGCCAAGATCGGTGGGGAGGGAACACCGGGGAGCTGTTTTTT. The chain combines TRBV3-1 (or the pseudogene TRBV3-2) with TRBJ2-2; weak D call: TRBD2 (6 bases). Germline V gene lookup returns CDR1 LGHDT and CDR2 YNNKEL (reference sequence). This CDR3 comprises 17 residues. Trimming stripped 0 bases from V and 1 base from J, with 12 bases between.

This clone was observed a single time. The rearrangement joins TRBV3-1 (or the pseudogene TRBV3-2) to TRBJ2-1; D is possibly TRBD1 (6 bases). The CDR3 has 12 amino acids. CDR1 LGHDT and CDR2 YNNKEL come from the germline V gene (reference sequence). Trimming removed 1 base at V and 9 bases at J, with 7 bases between. The CDR3 DNA reads TGTGCCAGCAGCCAAGGGGGGCCTGAGCAGTTCTTC. Amino acids: CASSQGGPEQFF.

The chain recombines TRBV6-5 with TRBJ2-2, with D perhaps TRBD2 (6 bases). The CDR3 has 15 residues. Trimming stripped 7 bases from V and 6 bases from J, with 18 bases between. CDR1 is MNHEY and CDR2 is SVGAGI in the germline V gene. The CDR3 bases are TGTGCCAGCACCCGGGGGTTATCCCCCCCCGGGGAGCTGTTTTTT. Protein sequence: CASTRGLSPPGELFF.

The chain joins TRBV7-2 to TRBJ2-1, with 7 bases lining up with TRBD2. The CDR3 sequence is 14 residues long. CDR1 is SGHTA, CDR2 FQGNSA, per germline. V shed 2 bases, J shed 7 bases, and the junction held 5 bases outside the gene matches. The CDR3 nucleotides are TGTGCCAGCAGCTTAAAACTAGCGAGGAATGAGCAGTTCTTC. Translation: CASSLKLARNEQFF. Using reference TRBV7-2 and TRBJ2-1 for the parts outside the CDR3, the full variable domain is GAGVSQSPSNKVTEKGKDVELRCDPISGHTALYWYRQSLGQGLEFLIYFQGNSAPDKSGLPSDRFSAERTGGSVSTLTIQRTQQEDSAVYLCASSLKLARNEQFFGPGTRLTVL.

This chain joins TRBV30 and TRBJ1-6, with TRBD1 matching 9 bases. Germline values: CDR1 GTSNPN, CDR2 SVGIG (reference sequence). The V segment lost 6 bases and the J segment 7 bases; nucleotides outside the gene matches: 7. The CDR3 contains 14 residues. CDR3 bases: TGTGCCTGCCAGCAGGGACAGGGAAATTCACCCCTCCACTTT. Protein: CACQQGQGNSPLHF.

V gene TRBV12-3 or TRBV12-4 combines with J gene TRBJ2-3; D call uncertain. The CDR3 consists of 12 residues. Trimming took 3 bases from V and 6 from J, leaving 7 bases between them. In DNA form, the CDR3 reads TGTGCCAGCAGTTTGAACAGCGATACGCAGTATTTT. It translates to CASSLNSDTQYF.

The rearrangement uses TRBV11-2 and TRBJ2-3; D is ambiguous. With 5 bases removed from V and 2 bases from J, the gap between germline ends came to 5 bases. Germline V gene data show CDR1 as SGHAT and CDR2 as FQNNGV. The CDR3 totals 12 residues. The CDR3 DNA follows: TGTGCCAGCAGCCCCAACACAGATACGCAGTATTTT. Translated: CASSPNTDTQYF.

The V call is TRBV29-1, the J call TRBJ2-6; TRBD1 aligns across 8 bases. The CDR3 is made up of 13 amino acids. Per the germline V gene, CDR1 is SQVTM and CDR2 is ANQGSEA. Trimming took 4 bases from V and 11 from J; bases not matched to a gene: 7. CDR3 region: CSVVETGEDVLTF. Written as DNA, the CDR3 is TGCAGCGTTGTCGAGACAGGGGAAGACGTCCTGACTTTC. Using reference TRBV29-1 and TRBJ2-6 for the parts outside the CDR3, the full variable domain is SAVISQKPSRDICQRGTSLTIQCQVDSQVTMMFWYRQQPGQSLTLIATANQGSEATYESGFVIDKFPISRPNLTFSTLTVSNMSPEDSSIYLCSVVETGEDVLTFGAGSRLTVL.

This sequence joins TRBV6-5 and TRBJ2-5; 9 bases are shared with TRBD2. CDR3 length equals 13 residues. Germline V CDR1 and CDR2: MNHEY, SVGAGI. V shed 7 bases and J 3 bases; nucleotides not matched to a gene: 3. The CDR3 DNA follows: TGTGCCAGCACGAAGCGGGGGGAAGAGACCCAGTACTTC. It encodes CASTKRGEETQYF.

J is TRBJ1-1 and V is TRBV12-5; D not resolved. V lost 1 base and J 3 bases, leaving 6 bases between the germline ends. The CDR3 runs to 13 residues. Germline CDR1 reads LGHNT; CDR2 reads FRNRAP. CDR3 nucleotides: TGTGCTAGTGGTTTGGGGGAGTACACTGAAGCTTTCTTT. This codes for CASGLGEYTEAFF. The variable domain in full, with the rest retrieved from reference TRBV12-5 and TRBJ1-1, is DARVTQTPRHKVTEMGQEVTMRCQPILGHNTVFWYRQTMMQGLELLAYFRNRAPLDDSGMPKDRFSAEMPDATLATLKIQPSEPRDSAVYFCASGLGEYTEAFFGQGTRLTVV.

As DNA, the CDR3 is TGTGCCAGTGTCCCATCTTCAGGGGGAGGAACTGAAGCTTTCTTT. This codes for CASVPSSGGGTEAFF. This chain links TRBV19 with TRBJ1-1; 7 nucleotides agree with TRBD1. The CDR3 runs to 15 residues. Germline V gives CDR1 LNHDA, CDR2 SQIVND (reference sequence). V shed 8 bases, J shed 5 bases, and the junction held 14 bases outside the gene matches.

The V gene is TRBV7-9, the J gene TRBJ1-1; a weak D match, TRBD1 (5 bases). The V end was cut by 5 bases, the J end by 3 bases, with 25 bases between. This CDR3 has 18 amino acids. The germline CDR1 and CDR2 sequences are SEHNR and FQNEAQ (reference sequence). In nucleotides, the CDR3 is TGTGCCAGCAGCATCCAAGGGGACTTCCCGAGGTTGGACACTGAAGCTTTCTTT. Protein: CASSIQGDFPRLDTEAFF.